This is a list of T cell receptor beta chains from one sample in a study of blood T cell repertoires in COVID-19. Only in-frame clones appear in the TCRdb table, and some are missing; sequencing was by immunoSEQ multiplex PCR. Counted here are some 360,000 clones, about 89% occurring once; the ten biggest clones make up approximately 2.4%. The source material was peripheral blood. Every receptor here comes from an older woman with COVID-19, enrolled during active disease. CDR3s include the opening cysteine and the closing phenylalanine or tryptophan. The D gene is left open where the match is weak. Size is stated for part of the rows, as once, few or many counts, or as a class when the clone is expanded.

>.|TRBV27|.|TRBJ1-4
CASSSWTGEKLFF
TGTGCCAGCAGTTCCTGGACTGGTGAAAAACTGTTTTTT
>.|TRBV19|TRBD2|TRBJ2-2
CASSTRLAGDTGELFF
TGTGCCAGTAGTACACGACTAGCGGGGGATACCGGGGAGCTGTTTTTT
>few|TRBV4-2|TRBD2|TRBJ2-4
CASTISSRAAGGVPSLAKNIQYF
TGTGCCAGCACCATTAGTAGTAGGGCGGCGGGAGGGGTACCTTCGCTAGCCAAAAACATTCAGTACTTC
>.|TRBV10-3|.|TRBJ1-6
CATLGTGGNSPLHF
TGTGCCACTCTCGGGACTGGGGGAAATTCACCCCTCCACTTT
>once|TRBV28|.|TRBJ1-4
CASRIPGTNEKLFF
TGTGCCAGCAGAATCCCGGGTACCAATGAAAAACTGTTTTTT
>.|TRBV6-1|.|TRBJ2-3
CASSEAGAATDTQYF
TGTGCCAGCAGTGAAGCTGGGGCAGCAACAGATACGCAGTATTTT
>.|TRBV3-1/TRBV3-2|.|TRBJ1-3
CASTNLGNTIYF
TGTGCCAGCACCAATCTCGGTAACACCATATATTTT
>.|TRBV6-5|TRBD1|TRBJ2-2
CASSYRDSDTGELFF
TGTGCCAGCAGTTACCGGGACAGCGACACCGGGGAGCTGTTTTTT
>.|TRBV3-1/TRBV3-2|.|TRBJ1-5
CASSQDRGGTQPQHF
TGTGCCAGCAGCCAAGATAGGGGAGGGACCCAGCCCCAGCATTTT
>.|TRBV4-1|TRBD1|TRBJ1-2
CASSGTGGYGYTF
TGCGCCAGCAGCGGAACAGGGGGGTATGGCTACACCTTC